Included here is one TCR beta chain sequence, with context. Its matching antigen is unknown. Autoimmune disease history or systemic immunosuppression was exclusionary. These data are taken from a study of OX40 agonist ivuxolimab in advanced cancers. TCRdb's copy holds only in-frame clones and misses some; the assay was immunoSEQ multiplex PCR. The sample has approximately 47,000 clones, about 93% seen once. The study, taken as a whole, reports: Low levels of normalized T-cell clonal expansion also appeared in some nonresponders. CD8+ T cells showed, on average, more clonal expansion than CD4+ cells. It was not determined which antigens were specifically recognized by the peripheral T cells that had undergone clonal expansion.

The source of this sequence is an adult with an advanced solid tumor such as melanoma, head and neck, liver or kidney cancer. The specimen was CD4+ or CD8+ T cells sorted from blood, collected in a trial of the OX40 agonist ivuxolimab.

CDR3 nucleotides: TGTGCCAGCAGCTTTTTCAGGACAGGGGGTTATCAGCCCCAGCATTTT. Encoded protein: CASSFFRTGGYQPQHF. The gene calls are TRBV7-2 and TRBJ1-5, with 10 bases matching TRBD1. With 3 bases clipped from V and 5 bases from J, the junction kept 7 bases outside the gene matches. The CDR3 runs 16 residues. From germline, CDR1 is SGHTA and CDR2 FQGNSA.